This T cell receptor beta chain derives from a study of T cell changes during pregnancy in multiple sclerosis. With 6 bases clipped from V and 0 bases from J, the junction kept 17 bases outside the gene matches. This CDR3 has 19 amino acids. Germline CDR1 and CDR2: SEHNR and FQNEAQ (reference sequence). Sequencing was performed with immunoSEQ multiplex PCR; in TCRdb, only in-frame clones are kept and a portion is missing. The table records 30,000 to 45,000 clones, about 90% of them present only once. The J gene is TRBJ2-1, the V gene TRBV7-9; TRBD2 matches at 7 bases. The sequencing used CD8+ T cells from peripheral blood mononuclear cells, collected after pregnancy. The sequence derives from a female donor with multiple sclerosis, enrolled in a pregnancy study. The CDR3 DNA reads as TGTGCCAGCAGAGGACCTGAGGAGTCTAGCGGAGGCTCCTACAATGAGCAGTTCTTC. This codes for CASRGPEESSGGSYNEQFF.